What follows describes a single T cell receptor beta chain. The antigen is unknown. The data stem from a study of cytomegalovirus exposure and HLA in healthy donors. The study's findings and limits: It was confirmed in vitro that a few of the CMV-associated chains were specific for CMV antigens. Most TCR sequences showed up rarely, but some public TCRs showed up in many donors.

The study ran its PCR with 60 Vbeta and 13 Jbeta primers. TCRdb's table, derived via immunoSEQ multiplex PCR, lists solely in-frame clones and lacks some. Here the sample spans about 140,000 clones, 80% being singletons. Germline V lookup: CDR1 SNHLY, CDR2 FYNNEI. This CDR3 has 15 residues. With V trimmed by 6 bases and J by 1 base, 3 bases remained unmatched. This TCR was recovered from a man in his fifties in good health and CMV-seronegative. V is TRBV2 and J is TRBJ2-5; the match to TRBD2 covers 12 bases. Sequencing was performed on PBMCs. CDR3 sequence (DNA): TGTGCCAGCAGGGCGGGACTAGCGGGCCAAGAGACCCAGTACTTC. Residues: CASRAGLAGQETQYF.